This passage covers 14 T cell receptor beta chains from one sample sequenced in a study of blood T cells in healthy people across ages. Using a J-beta primer mix together with a sample-barcoded 5' primer, a second PCR was run for about 6 to 12 cycles. TCRdb fed the 5' RACE reads into MiXCR, producing one record per CDR3 protein. The sample yields 780,000 or so distinct CDR3 sequences, roughly 25% seen once. These data also formed part of another study, on T cells of mothers and their children.

Source material: blood. These receptors came from a boy younger than 18 in good health.

The CDR3 is CSASPRPNSAFF. In nucleotides, the CDR3 is TGCAGTGCTAGTCCCCGCCCGAATTCAGCTTTCTTT. The V call is TRBV20-1, the J call TRBJ1-1; no reliable D call. The CDR3 loop spans 12 amino acids. The germline V gene encodes CDR1 DFQATT and CDR2 SNEGSKA (reference sequence). The ends were cut back, 3 bases at V and 10 bases at J, with 15 bases in the middle.

This clonotype has just a few counts. This chain joins TRBV7-6 and TRBJ2-3, with D unclear. The V end lost 2 bases, the J end lost 2 bases, and 5 bases lay between the germline ends. Germline CDR1 SGHVS, CDR2 FNYEAQ. The CDR3 consists of 13 residues. CDR3 protein: CASSLFPTDTQYF. Here the CDR3 DNA reads TGTGCCAGCAGCTTATTCCCCACAGATACGCAGTATTTT.

This clonotype was seen more than once but under ten times. V and J are TRBV7-8 and TRBJ1-5, with a tentative D call TRBD1 (6 bases). Germline V lookup: CDR1 SGHVS, CDR2 FQNEAQ. The V gene lost 4 bases and the J gene lost 0 bases, with 13 bases spanning the gap. The CDR3 totals 16 residues. This chain's CDR3 is CASSSETGYSNQPQHF. CDR3 sequence (DNA): TGTGCCAGCAGCTCCGAGACAGGATATAGCAATCAGCCCCAGCATTTT.

This chain joins TRBV3-1 and TRBJ2-3; TRBD2 might be the D (6 bases). The CDR3 covers 14 residues. Trimming removed 6 bases at V and 4 bases at J, with 14 bases between. CDR1 LGHDT and CDR2 YNNKEL come from the germline V gene (reference sequence). In DNA, the CDR3 is TGTGCCAGCAGACCGGAGGGTGTAGCAGATACGCAGTATTTT. Protein sequence: CASRPEGVADTQYF.

This chain links TRBV5-1 with TRBJ2-1; 8 bases are a match to TRBD1. Germline V gives CDR1 SGHRS, CDR2 YFSETQ. The V and J ends lost 4 bases and 8 bases, in that order; junction bases with no gene match: 14. The CDR3 extends over 16 amino acids. CDR3 in DNA: TGCGCCAGCAGCAACACAGGACAGGGACTGTCTGATGAGCAGTTCTTC. Translating gives CASSNTGQGLSDEQFF.

V and J are TRBV28 and TRBJ2-7; 10 bases agree with TRBD2. The CDR3 consists of 14 residues. Germline values: CDR1 MDHEN, CDR2 SYDVKM. The J segment lost 3 bases and the V segment lost 5 bases, leaving 4 bases of the junction unmatched. CDR3 sequence: CASSGASGSYEQYF. CDR3 nucleotides: TGTGCCAGCAGTGGGGCTAGCGGGAGCTACGAGCAGTACTTC.

This clonotype was counted only a few times. This chain connects TRBV2 to TRBJ2-5; D unclear. This CDR3 comprises 13 residues. V was shortened by 9 bases and J by 1 base, with 12 bases between the two germline ends. CDR1 and CDR2 (germline): SNHLY, FYNNEI. This chain's CDR3 is CASQREFQETQYF. The DNA of the CDR3 is TGTGCCAGTCAAAGAGAGTTCCAAGAGACCCAGTACTTC.

This clonotype was recorded a few times. The V and J genes are TRBV28 and TRBJ1-1; TRBD1 matches 8 bases. V shed 0 bases and J 0 bases; nucleotides not matched to a gene: 3. The length of the CDR3 is 16 residues. Germline V CDR1 and CDR2: MDHEN, SYDVKM. CDR3: CASSLWDRVLNTEAFF. As DNA, the CDR3 is TGTGCCAGCAGTTTATGGGACAGGGTCCTGAACACTGAAGCTTTCTTT.

This clonotype was seen a few times. The rearrangement joins TRBV6-6 to TRBJ1-2, with 9 bases that match TRBD1. The V gene's germline CDR1 is MNHNY and CDR2 SVGAGI (reference sequence). Germline trimming cut 4 bases from V and 4 bases from J; bases unmatched to any gene: 13. The length of the CDR3 is 17 residues. This CDR3 is CASSWGRTGATSYGYTF. CDR3 DNA: TGTGCCAGCAGTTGGGGAAGGACAGGGGCGACGAGCTATGGCTACACCTTC.

The J gene is TRBJ2-7, the V gene TRBV7-2, with TRBD1 as a possible D gene (6 bases). The DNA end lines up better with TRBJ2-5; the J call may be wrong. The CDR3 is 15 residues long. CDR1 is SGHTA, CDR2 FQGNSA, per germline. For the CDR3, the DNA is TGTGCCAGCAGCCCGCAACAGGGAACGGGAGAGACCCAGTACTTC. Translated: CASSPQQGTGETQYF.

This clonotype was seen more than once but under ten times. The rearrangement uses TRBV5-1 and TRBJ1-4, with 7 bases identical to TRBD1. From germline, CDR1 is SGHRS and CDR2 YFSETQ. Trimming took 1 base from V and 5 from J; bases not matched to a gene: 5. This CDR3 contains 15 residues. Here the CDR3 DNA reads TGCGCCAGCAGCTTGCCGGGACAGACAAATGAAAAACTGTTTTTT. Translation: CASSLPGQTNEKLFF.

The chain combines TRBV7-3 with TRBJ2-3; the D gene is possibly TRBD1 (6 bases). V was clipped by 5 bases and J by 1 base, with 13 bases between them. Germline V gene sequence: CDR1 SGHTA, CDR2 FQGTGA. This CDR3 comprises 15 residues. In DNA, the CDR3 is TGTGCCAGCAGCCAAGGGACACCCGGCACAGATACGCAGTATTTT. It yields the protein CASSQGTPGTDTQYF.

The rearrangement joins TRBV19 to TRBJ2-7, with D possibly being TRBD1 (5 bases). CDR1 and CDR2 (germline): LNHDA, SQIVND (reference sequence). This CDR3 comprises 16 residues. Trimming removed 5 bases from V and 0 bases from J, with 17 bases in between. Written as DNA, the CDR3 is TGTGCCAGTAGTGTCAGGGCCGGGCCTGACTCCTACGAGCAGTACTTC. Its translation: CASSVRAGPDSYEQYF.

This clonotype came up a few times. The chain combines TRBV6-5 with TRBJ2-5, with D maybe TRBD2 (5 bases). The end of the DNA fits TRBJ2-1 better, so the J call may be wrong. The CDR3 is 14 amino acids. Germline CDR1 reads MNHEY; CDR2 reads SVGAGI. The CDR3 DNA sequence: TGTGCCAGCAGTTTGAGCGGCCAGTACAATGAGCAGTTCTTC. Translated, it gives CASSLSGQYNEQFF.